Here is one TCR beta chain with its context. The specificity of this receptor is unknown. It has no much larger one-base neighbor in the sample; base qualities were not kept. In total, 630 or so healthy bone marrow donors made up the cohort. Cohort members were all nominally healthy when sampled, although unrecorded immune exposures were likely present. The donor was CMV seronegative and belonged to the group of 350 or so seronegative cohort members. Every donor gave a peripheral blood sample, and the peripheral blood mononuclear cells from that sample were used for TCR beta sequencing. The Qiagen DNeasy Blood Extraction Kit was used to extract genomic DNA from the blood cell samples. Preparation of the library involved the immunoSEQ multiplex PCR assay. For the multiplex PCR, a mixture combining 60 forward primers for TCR Vbeta segments and 13 reverse primers for TCR Jbeta segments was used. A multiplex PCR assay on genomic DNA amplified the CDR3 region of rearranged TCR beta genes. On the Illumina HiSeq System, the amplified TCR beta libraries were sequenced as 87-base-pair reads. Per the source publication's procedure: Across the 500 to 850 repertoires, a later analysis counted approximately 75 million unique TCR beta chains, around 10 million of which were shared by at least two donors. Raw reads were error-corrected and collapsed into unique sequences with a nearest-neighbor algorithm that merged closely related sequences to remove PCR and sequencing errors. To assign V, D and J gene segments, CDR3 sequences were aligned to IMGT reference sequences. For a sequence to be retained, at least a six-nucleotide match to both a V gene segment and a J gene segment was required. Rearrangements were called productive when the CDR3 lacked stop codons and stayed in frame with V and J; all others were non-productive. Following IMGT convention, CDR3 was defined as the stretch from the second conserved V-encoded cysteine up to the conserved J-encoded phenylalanine. Sequences without an unambiguous match to a single V gene segment were excluded from the earlier analysis of about 600 of the donors. An earlier analysis of some 500 of the donors classified V segments as functional when productive rearrangements were above 56.7% and as segregating when the standard deviation between donors was above 5%. A statistical classification framework was built to diagnose cytomegalovirus status from the catalog of TCR beta chain sequences. V and J gene assignment, in a later analysis, came from comparing TCR nucleotide sequences with IMGT/GENE-DB human TR gene sequences. A later analysis assigned CDR3 sequences and most-parsimonious VDJ recombination scenarios with the TCRdist pipeline. In a later analysis, every TCR beta chain was defined by the combination of its CDR3 amino acid sequence and its V-gene family, and reads without a unique V-gene family were dropped. To address suspected cross-contamination and a sequencing artifact, a later analysis removed a few hundred highly shared, low-generation-probability nucleotide sequences. In a later analysis, a clonal expansion index was calculated for each public chain from normalized within-repertoire ranks of inferred template counts. In a later analysis, generation probabilities were computed using a VDJ recombination model fitted to out-of-frame rearrangements, and the results were checked against IGoR. In a later analysis, hypergeometric tests were used to score TCR-TCR, TCR-HLA and TCR-CMV co-occurrence, with a repertoire-size bias correction applied to TCR pairs. False discovery rates were estimated in a later analysis by permuting HLA or CMV assignments 20 times. In a later analysis, co-occurring TCRs were grouped using DBSCAN, and TCRdist sequence similarity was added for clustering within HLA-allele-positive subsets. Co-occurrence clustering excluded repertoires with fewer than 30,000 or more than 120,000 public chains, plus five with anomalous nucleotide sharing. TCRdb limited this immuneACCESS table to in-frame rearrangements with V and J called. A share of clones is missing; checked studies link under half to unresolved V genes, and the rest is unexplained. V and J calls and clone size are given by that table; D and trimming were obtained from the DNA. Within this sample are about 60,000 clones, with more than 75% of them counted one time only. The leading ten clones occupy nearly 6% of the sample.

This specimen comes from a study of cytomegalovirus exposure and HLA in healthy donors (dated by TCRdb to the late 2010s). Describing the broader study: An earlier analysis of some 550 of the donors reported 276 Gb of sequence data and 117 million unique TCR beta sequences from 150 million to 200 million T cells. An earlier analysis of more than 450 of the donors used high-throughput TCR beta sequencing to judge whether each TCR beta V gene segment behaved as functional or pseudogenic. Because of strong linkage in the cohort, roughly five DR-DQ haplotypes were treated as single units for association and clustering. Using immunosequencing, the study profiled T cell repertoires from fewer than 850 subjects and related those repertoires to cytomegalovirus serostatus. Approximately 300 gigabases of sequencing data and 70 million to 100 million unique TCR sequences made up an early release that covered about 640 HLA-typed donors. The number of typed donors differed by locus: 629-630 for A, B, C, DRB1 and DQB1; some 500 for DQA1; fewer than 610 for DPA1; and roughly 470 for DPB1. In a later analysis, previously published TCR beta repertoires from about 640 donors were re-analyzed and high-resolution HLA genotyping was added so that TCR occurrence patterns could be studied. Of the 398 genotyped donors, approximately 80% fell in the genetic ancestry cluster associated with self-reported Caucasian donors. Both class I and class II loci were covered by HLA typing, at four-digit resolution. Rather than using new phenotypic data, the later analysis identified candidate immune exposures from TCR beta sequences and from how often those sequences occurred across donors. The aim of the study was to test whether cataloging public T cell receptors could identify signatures of past pathogen exposure. To predict cytomegalovirus infection status, the study combined high-throughput TCR immunosequencing, statistical association of individual TCRs with disease status, and machine learning. Besides the first cohort of roughly 640 subjects, a separate validation cohort made up of over 95 different subjects was used. A later genetic analysis used genome-wide SNP genotypes for 398 of the 666 donors, treating that subset as a discovery cohort. Among 350 to 400 genotyped donors of the cohort, an average of about 240,000 unique TCR beta nucleotide sequences were sequenced per donor, around a sixth of them non-productive. Donor age, sex, ethnicity and CMV serostatus were compiled together with the repertoire data. Every discovery cohort repertoire had been produced on one sequencing platform.

General study outcomes and caveats: When HLA alleles, especially DR and DQ, strongly co-occurred, attributing TCR associations to individual alleles was difficult. V-gene and J-gene trimming of TCR beta chains was associated with a missense DCLRE1C variant in a later genetic analysis, and the association was replicated in an independent cohort. In a later analysis, TCR association rates were found to vary across HLA loci, with the most associated TCRs seen for DRB1 alleles and the fewest for HLA-C alleles. According to a later genetic analysis, donors in an Asian-associated ancestry cluster had fewer N-insertions in productive TCRs than the roughly 670-donor mean. The 87-base-pair reads could not distinguish some IMGT-functional V segments, including TRBV6-2 and TRBV6-3, so those segments were excluded. A cluster of highly shared sequence variants was judged likely to represent a technical artifact of the sequencing pipeline. In a later analysis, HLA-associated TCR beta chains were found to be more clonally expanded and to have lower generation probabilities than equally common non-associated chains. Broadly in line with IMGT annotations, most TCR beta V segments showed up in productive rearrangements about 90% or about 30% of the time in an earlier analysis of around 550 of the donors. A later analysis associated 16,951 TCR beta sequences with specific HLA alleles at a false discovery rate of 0.05. Because some donors lacked HLA typing at each locus, the association tests relied only on the typed subset. A further reported finding was that TCR beta sequences accurately predicted the HLA-A and HLA-B alleles for most subjects in the first cohort. In a later analysis, most CMV-associated TCR beta chains were found to appear HLA-restricted, with HLA associations seemingly driven largely by CMV exposure. In this cohort, only TCR beta chains were sequenced, and detectable features were limited by the absence of alpha or paired-chain data. According to a later analysis, parvovirus B19, influenza, CMV and Epstein-Barr virus appeared linked to several top co-occurrence clusters. In the study, 150 to 200 TCR beta chains were listed as associated with cytomegalovirus. While some public TCRs were present in many individuals, most TCR sequences turned up only very rarely across donors. Because counts were too low, fewer than 20 rarely observed V segments, including chromosome 9 orphons, were excluded from the earlier analysis of 587 of the donors. It was suggested by the authors that the approach could potentially be generalized to other disease states and immunological phenotypes. The classifier was reported to diagnose cytomegalovirus status with high specificity and sensitivity in both the original cohort and the validation cohort. Linkage disequilibrium might explain the correlated functional status among segregating V segments, but an unknown experimental factor could not be ruled out. Roughly uniform sequencing depth across donors was assumed in presence/absence analyses, although this assumption may not hold. A few of the identified cytomegalovirus-associated TCR beta chains were confirmed in vitro to be specific for cytomegalovirus antigens. Immune exposure information for the cohort was limited to CMV serostatus.

The CDR3 runs 15 residues from the cysteine to the phenylalanine. Here the CDR3 DNA is all that survives: 45 bases in frame from base 1. V is reduced by 5 bases and J by 4 bases, leaving a spacing of 15 bases between them. CDR1 and CDR2 are drawn from the germline V gene: SNHLY, FYNNEI. The clonotype comes from a male donor in good health and CMV-seronegative. Recombination connected TRBV2 to TRBJ1-3; a confident D gene designation cannot be given. Sequences were obtained from PBMCs. The base sequence is TGTGCCAGCAGTAACTGGGCAGGAACGGGAAACACCATATATTTT. Protein translation: CASSNWAGTGNTIYF.